The T cell receptor beta chain described here comes from a study of Graves' ophthalmopathy and Graves' hyperthyroidism (dated by TCRdb to 2017 to 2018). Regarding the study in general: Stable hyperthyroidism was defined as no progression to ophthalmopathy within 18 months of follow-up. The study used signatures of the TCR beta repertoire to tell Graves' ophthalmopathy apart from Graves' hyperthyroidism and to predict which patients would progress to ophthalmopathy. To explore V-J signatures distinguishing ophthalmopathy from hyperthyroidism, a discovery set of 100 patients (roughly 44 ophthalmopathy, over 55 stable hyperthyroidism) was enrolled. For independent validation, a separate cohort was made up of some 18 hyperthyroidism patients plus 17 patients who later progressed from hyperthyroidism to ophthalmopathy. In over 5 hyperthyroidism patients, the T-cell repertoire of thyroid tissue was compared with the T-cell repertoire of blood. Once sampling was done, hyperthyroidism patients were given methimazole at a starting dose of 30 mg daily, while ophthalmopathy patients were given high-dose intravenous methylprednisolone. In total, 135 blood samples were TCR-sequenced: approximately 40 ophthalmopathy, some 75 hyperthyroidism and some 17 hyperthyroidism-to-ophthalmopathy patients.

Patients with hyperthyroidism were aged 18 to 65 years, had been newly diagnosed, and had a disease duration of less than 2 months. Anyone with other autoimmune diseases, uncontrolled infections, pregnancy or lactation was excluded from the study. Diagnosis relied on clinical symptoms, serum thyroxine, TRAb, thyroid ultrasound and orbital computed tomography. Total RNA was extracted using Trizol reagent, and RNA quality was checked on an Agilent 2100 Bioanalyzer. For repertoire sequencing, the TCR beta CDR3 regions were amplified from RNA transcripts. The first round was an RT-PCR using HTBI primers with the Qiagen OneStep RT-PCR kit, and this first round was followed by a second-round multiplex PCR, then size selection and purification. Sequencing of the libraries was carried out on an Illumina HiSeq2000 in paired-end mode with 100 bp reads. Per the original workflow: SOAPnuke was used to process the reads, throwing out any read that had adapters, had uncalled bases, had a mean Phred below 15, or lacked an exact constant-primer or identifier match. High-quality paired reads were merged with COPE v1.2.5. Each unique nucleotide sequence was defined as a clonotype, and clonotypes were aligned to IMGT TRB V, D and J references with MiTCR v1.1. Analysis was restricted to V-J combinations with a frequency above 0.0001, which covered roughly 99% of repertoires. A TCR clonal expansion and chaos score per V-J combination was defined as the ratio of F50 clonal expansion to chaos observed in the TCRdist matrix. Welch's t-statistics and random forest were used to reduce the features to 10 to 15 V-J combinations, which were then used as input to a naive Bayes classifier. The Morisita-Horn index was used to measure how similar the thyroid and blood repertoires were. TCRdb applied fastp at Q25 and MiXCR to the public reads, then kept only in-frame beta chains. Merged by CDR3 protein, the rows form single entries marked with the most common genes and DNA. These V and J calls originate from TCRdb's pipeline instead of the authors' own analysis. The sample profile shows approximately 1.2 million distinct CDR3 sequences; less than 45% of them were found once. The top ten hold over 8.5% of the sample.

Points on this clonotype: Its antigen has not been determined. Base qualities are not recorded, but no much larger clone differs from it by a single base.

Paper-wide results and their limitations: Among expanded thyroid clonotypes with frequency above 0.001, most also showed up in blood, which suggests that blood repertoires may reflect the thyroid immune response. Ophthalmopathy was separated from stable hyperthyroidism by the 13-signature model with roughly 88% sensitivity and around 81% specificity in cross-validation and with 80%/75% in the test set. No statistical method was used to set the sample size in advance, and the investigators knew which group each participant was assigned to. In validation, the model predicted ophthalmopathy progression with nearly 71% sensitivity and 72.22% specificity; some 13 predicted patients were CT-confirmed with GO in a median of around 6.5 months.

From cysteine to phenylalanine, the CDR3 is 16 amino acids long. Just CDR3 DNA is preserved here, 48 bases in frame from base 1. Taken from the germline V gene (reference sequence), the CDR1 and CDR2 loops are DFQATT and SNEGSKA. V trim: 6 bases; J trim: 4 bases; unmatched bases: 11. Sequenced: peripheral blood or thyroid tissue (not recorded which). The sequence derives from an adult man with Graves' hyperthyroidism. The chain was built from TRBV20-1 and TRBJ2-2; 10 central nucleotides agree with TRBD2. The CDR3 region: CSAVPAGGPGTGELFF. The bases read TGCAGTGCGGTCCCAGCGGGAGGGCCGGGCACCGGGGAGCTGTTTTTT.